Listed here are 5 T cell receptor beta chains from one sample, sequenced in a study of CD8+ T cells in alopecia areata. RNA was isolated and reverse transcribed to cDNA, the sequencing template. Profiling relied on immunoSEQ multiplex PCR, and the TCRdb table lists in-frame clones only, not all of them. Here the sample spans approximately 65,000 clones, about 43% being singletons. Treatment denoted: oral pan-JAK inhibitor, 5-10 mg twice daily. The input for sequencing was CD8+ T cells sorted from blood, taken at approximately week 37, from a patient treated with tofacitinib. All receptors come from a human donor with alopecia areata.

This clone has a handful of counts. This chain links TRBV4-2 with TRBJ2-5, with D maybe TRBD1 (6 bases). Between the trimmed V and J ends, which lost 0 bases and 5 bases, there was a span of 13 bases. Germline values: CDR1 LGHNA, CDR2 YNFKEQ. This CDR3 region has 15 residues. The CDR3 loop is CASSQDLGAAETQYF. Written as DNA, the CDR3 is TGTGCCAGCAGCCAAGATCTGGGGGCCGCGGAGACCCAGTACTTC.

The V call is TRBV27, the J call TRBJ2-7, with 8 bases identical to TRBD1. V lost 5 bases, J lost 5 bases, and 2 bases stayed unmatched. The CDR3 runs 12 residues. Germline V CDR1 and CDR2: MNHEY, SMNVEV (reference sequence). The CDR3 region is CASSGQGNEQYF. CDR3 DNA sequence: TGTGCCAGCAGTGGACAGGGCAACGAGCAGTACTTC.

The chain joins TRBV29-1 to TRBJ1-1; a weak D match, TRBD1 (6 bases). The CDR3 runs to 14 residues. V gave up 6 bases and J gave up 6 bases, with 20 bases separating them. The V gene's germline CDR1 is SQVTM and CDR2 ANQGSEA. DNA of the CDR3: TGCAGCGTAGGACCCGGGGGGCATGGGGCTGAAGCTTTCTTT. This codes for CSVGPGGHGAEAFF.

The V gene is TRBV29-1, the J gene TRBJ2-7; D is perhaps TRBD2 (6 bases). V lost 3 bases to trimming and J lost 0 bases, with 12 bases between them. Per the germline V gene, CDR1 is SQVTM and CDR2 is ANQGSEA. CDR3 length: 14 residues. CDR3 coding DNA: TGCAGCGTTGAGGTTCGGGGGAGCTCCTACGAGCAGTACTTC. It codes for CSVEVRGSSYEQYF.

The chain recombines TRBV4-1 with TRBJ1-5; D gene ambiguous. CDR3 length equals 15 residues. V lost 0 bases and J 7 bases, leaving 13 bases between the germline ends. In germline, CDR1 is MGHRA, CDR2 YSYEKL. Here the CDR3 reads CASSQEWASGQPQHF. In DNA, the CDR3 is TGCGCCAGCAGCCAAGAATGGGCCTCGGGGCAGCCCCAGCATTTT.